A selection of T cell receptor beta chains follows, all from one sample in a study of blood T cells in healthy people across ages. TCRdb ran MiXCR on the 5' RACE reads and lists one entry per CDR3 protein. The repertoire holds some 1.7 million distinct CDR3 sequences, roughly 27% seen once, with 6.5% to 8.5% in the top ten. Sequences were obtained from blood. The receptors shown here come from a woman in her 30s in good health. CDR3s include the opening cysteine and the closing phenylalanine or tryptophan. D genes are given only for firm matches. For some rows the clone size is stated as once, few or many, or as a class when expanded; others skip it.

>TRBV27|TRBJ1-2|few|NA
CASSLAKTPGTYGYTF
TGTGCCAGCAGTTTAGCCAAGACCCCAGGGACTTATGGCTACACCTTC
>TRBV29-1|TRBJ2-5|NA|TRBD1
CSVEGGTGFEETQYF
TGCAGCGTTGAGGGCGGGACAGGGTTCGAGGAGACCCAGTACTTC
>TRBV20-1|TRBJ1-1|few|NA
CSAREQVDTEAFF
TGCAGTGCTAGAGAGCAGGTGGACACTGAAGCTTTCTTT
>TRBV20-1|TRBJ1-1|NA|NA
CSVPDRGLNTEAFF
TGCAGTGTTCCTGATAGGGGTTTGAACACTGAAGCTTTCTTT
>TRBV20-1|TRBJ1-1|NA|NA
CSARDPAGGAAEAFF
TGCAGTGCTAGAGATCCCGCAGGAGGGGCTGCAGAAGCTTTCTTT
>TRBV5-1|TRBJ2-5|few|NA
CASSLARVGAQETQYF
TGCGCCAGCAGCTTGGCCCGGGTAGGGGCACAAGAGACCCAGTACTTC
>TRBV2|TRBJ2-1|few|TRBD2
CASSDVLLAVDEQFF
TGTGCCAGCAGTGATGTTTTGCTAGCGGTCGATGAGCAGTTCTTC
>TRBV18|TRBJ2-1|NA|TRBD2
CASSRGGVVGVSNEQFF
TGTGCCAGCTCACGCGGGGGTGTAGTGGGAGTCTCCAATGAGCAGTTCTTC
>TRBV6-1|TRBJ2-5|many|TRBD2
CASRTGTSGGLNTFQETQYF
TGTGCCAGCAGGACCGGGACTAGCGGGGGGTTAAATACGTTCCAAGAGACCCAGTACTTC
>TRBV11-2|TRBJ2-3|NA|NA
CASSLGPGTPSTDTQYF
TGTGCCAGCAGCTTAGGCCCCGGGACACCGAGCACAGATACGCAGTATTTT
>TRBV12-5|TRBJ1-1|NA|NA
CASAIEENTEAFF
TGTGCTAGTGCCATCGAGGAGAACACTGAAGCTTTCTTT
>TRBV28|TRBJ2-7|NA|NA
CASSEPIPTYEQYF
TGTGCCAGCAGTGAGCCAATACCTACCTACGAGCAGTACTTC
>TRBV20-1|TRBJ1-3|NA|NA
CSASLGGSGNTIYF
TGCAGTGCCTCTTTGGGCGGATCTGGAAACACCATATATTTT
>TRBV20-1|TRBJ1-6|few|TRBD1
CSARAGQGVAPLHF
TGCAGTGCTAGAGCGGGACAGGGGGTAGCACCCCTCCACTTT
>TRBV6-2/TRBV6-3|TRBJ2-1|NA|TRBD1
CASRSGQGGEQFF
TGTGCCAGCAGGTCCGGACAGGGTGGTGAGCAGTTCTTC
>TRBV11-2|TRBJ1-2|NA|NA
CASSLDPGLGGYTF
TGTGCCAGCAGCTTAGATCCTGGATTGGGTGGCTACACCTTC
>TRBV24-1|TRBJ1-2|NA|NA
CATSERAGDGYTF
TGTGCCACCAGTGAGCGGGCTGGTGATGGCTACACCTTC
>TRBV5-1|TRBJ2-1|many|NA
CASSLAGSSSYNEQFF
TGCGCCAGCAGCTTGGCCGGCAGTAGCTCCTACAATGAGCAGTTCTTC
>TRBV29-1|TRBJ2-4|many|NA
CSVEQGQLDQYF
TGCAGCGTTGAACAAGGACAATTGGATCAGTACTTC
>TRBV2|TRBJ2-1|NA|TRBD2
CASREDGRGFEQFF
TGTGCCAGCAGGGAGGACGGGAGGGGGTTTGAGCAGTTCTTC
>TRBV5-5|TRBJ1-1|few|NA
CASSAREGRRTEAFF
TGTGCCAGCAGCGCCAGGGAAGGCCGAAGGACTGAAGCTTTCTTT
>TRBV2|TRBJ2-2|NA|TRBD1
CASSKRGQGITGEPFF
TGTGCCAGCAGCAAAAGGGGACAGGGCATCACCGGGGAGCCGTTTTTT
>TRBV12-3/TRBV12-4|TRBJ2-1|few|TRBD2
CASGSSGGAGEQFF
TGTGCCAGCGGGAGTAGCGGGGGGGCCGGTGAGCAGTTCTTC